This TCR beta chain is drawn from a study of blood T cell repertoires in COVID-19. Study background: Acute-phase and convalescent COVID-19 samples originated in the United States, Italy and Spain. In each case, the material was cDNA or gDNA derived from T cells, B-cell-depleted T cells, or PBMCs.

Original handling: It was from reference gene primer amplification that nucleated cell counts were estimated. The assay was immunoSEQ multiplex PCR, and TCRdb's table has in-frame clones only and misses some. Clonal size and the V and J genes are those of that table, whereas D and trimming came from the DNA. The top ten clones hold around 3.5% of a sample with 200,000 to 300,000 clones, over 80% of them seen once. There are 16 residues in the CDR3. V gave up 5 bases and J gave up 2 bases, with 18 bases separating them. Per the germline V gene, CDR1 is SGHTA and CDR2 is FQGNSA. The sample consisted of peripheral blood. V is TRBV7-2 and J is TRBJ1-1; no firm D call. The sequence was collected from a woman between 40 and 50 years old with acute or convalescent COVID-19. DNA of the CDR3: TGTGCCAGCAGCCCTTTCTCAGCCCGAGGAAACACTGAAGCTTTCTTT. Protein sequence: CASSPFSARGNTEAFF. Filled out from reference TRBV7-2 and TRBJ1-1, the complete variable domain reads GAGVSQSPSNKVTEKGKDVELRCDPISGHTALYWYRQSLGQGLEFLIYFQGNSAPDKSGLPSDRFSAERTGGSVSTLTIQRTQQEDSAVYLCASSPFSARGNTEAFFGQGTRLTVV.